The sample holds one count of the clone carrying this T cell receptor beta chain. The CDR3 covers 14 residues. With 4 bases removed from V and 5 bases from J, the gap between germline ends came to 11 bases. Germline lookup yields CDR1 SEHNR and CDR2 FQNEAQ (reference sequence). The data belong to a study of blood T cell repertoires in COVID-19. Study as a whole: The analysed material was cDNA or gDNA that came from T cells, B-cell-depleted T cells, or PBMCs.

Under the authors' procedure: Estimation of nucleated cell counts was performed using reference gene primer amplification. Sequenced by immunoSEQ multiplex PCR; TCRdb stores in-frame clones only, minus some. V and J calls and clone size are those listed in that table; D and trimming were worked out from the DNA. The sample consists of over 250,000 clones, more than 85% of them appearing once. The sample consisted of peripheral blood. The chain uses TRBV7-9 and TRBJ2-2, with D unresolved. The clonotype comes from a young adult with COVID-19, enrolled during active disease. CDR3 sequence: CASSSGSGTGELFF. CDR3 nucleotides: TGTGCCAGCAGCTCCGGGTCCGGGACCGGGGAGCTGTTTTTT. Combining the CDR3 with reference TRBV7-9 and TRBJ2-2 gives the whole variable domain DTGVSQNPRHKITKRGQNVTFRCDPISEHNRLYWYRQTLGQGPEFLTYFQNEAQLEKSRLLSDRFSAERPKGSFSTLEIQRTEQGDSAMYLCASSSGSGTGELFFGEGSRLTVL.